This T cell receptor (beta chain) was captured in a study of early T cells in non-severe SARS-CoV-2 infection. TCRdb used MiXCR to reprocess the 5' RACE reads, holding one entry per CDR3 protein. The repertoire holds about 110,000 distinct CDR3 sequences, roughly 12% seen once, with around 3% in the top ten. In this sample, this clonotype turned up many times. This CDR3 is 13 amino acids long. Germline V gives CDR1 SNHLY, CDR2 FYNNEI. The junction had 10 bases not matched to a gene; V was cut back by 10 bases and J by 5 bases. This clonotype was obtained from an adult who was a healthcare worker with PCR-confirmed SARS-CoV-2 infection or an uninfected control (not recorded which). V and J are TRBV2 and TRBJ1-1; 7 bases match TRBD1. Sequencing was carried out using whole blood. The CDR3 here is CAIKMTGRTEAFF. DNA of the CDR3: TGTGCCATCAAGATGACAGGGAGAACTGAAGCTTTCTTT.